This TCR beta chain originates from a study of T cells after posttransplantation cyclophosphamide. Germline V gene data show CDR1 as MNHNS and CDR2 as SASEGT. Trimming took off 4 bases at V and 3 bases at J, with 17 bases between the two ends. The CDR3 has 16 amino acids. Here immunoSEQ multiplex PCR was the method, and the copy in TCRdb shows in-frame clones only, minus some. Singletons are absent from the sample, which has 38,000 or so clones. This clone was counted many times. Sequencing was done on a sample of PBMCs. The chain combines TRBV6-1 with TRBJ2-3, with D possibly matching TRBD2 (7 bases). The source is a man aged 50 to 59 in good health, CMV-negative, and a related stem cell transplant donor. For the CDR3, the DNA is TGTGCCAGCAGTGTCGGGGGGCCGCAAGGGACAGATACGCAGTATTTT. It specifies CASSVGGPQGTDTQYF.